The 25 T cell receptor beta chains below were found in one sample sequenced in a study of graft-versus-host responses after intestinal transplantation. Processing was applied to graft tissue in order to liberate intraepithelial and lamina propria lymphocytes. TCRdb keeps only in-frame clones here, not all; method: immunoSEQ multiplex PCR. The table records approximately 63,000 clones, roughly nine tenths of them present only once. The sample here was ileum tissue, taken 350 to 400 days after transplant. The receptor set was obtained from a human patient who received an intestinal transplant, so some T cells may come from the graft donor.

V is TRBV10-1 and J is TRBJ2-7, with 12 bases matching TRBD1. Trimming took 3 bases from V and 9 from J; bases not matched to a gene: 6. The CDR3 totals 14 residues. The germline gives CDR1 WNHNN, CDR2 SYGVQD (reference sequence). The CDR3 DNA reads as TGCGCCAGCAGTGACCCGGGACAGGGGGCTGTGCAGTACTTC. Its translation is CASSDPGQGAVQYF.

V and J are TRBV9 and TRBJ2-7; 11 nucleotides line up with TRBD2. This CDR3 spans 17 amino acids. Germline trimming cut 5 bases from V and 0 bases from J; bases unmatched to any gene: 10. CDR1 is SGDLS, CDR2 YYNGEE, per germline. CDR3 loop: CASSPWGTSGFSYEQYF. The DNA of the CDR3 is TGTGCCAGCAGTCCCTGGGGGACTAGCGGTTTCTCCTACGAGCAGTACTTC.

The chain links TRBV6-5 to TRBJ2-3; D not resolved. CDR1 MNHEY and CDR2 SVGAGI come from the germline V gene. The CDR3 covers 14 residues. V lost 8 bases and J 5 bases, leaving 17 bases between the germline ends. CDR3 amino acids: CASGYSNLVDTQYF. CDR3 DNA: TGTGCCAGCGGGTACAGTAATTTAGTAGATACGCAGTATTTT.

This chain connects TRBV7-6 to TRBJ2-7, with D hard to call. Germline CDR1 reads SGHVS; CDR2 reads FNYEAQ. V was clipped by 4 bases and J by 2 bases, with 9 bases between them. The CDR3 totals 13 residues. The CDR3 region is CASSSDGAYEQYF. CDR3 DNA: TGTGCCAGCAGCTCGGACGGAGCCTACGAGCAGTACTTC.

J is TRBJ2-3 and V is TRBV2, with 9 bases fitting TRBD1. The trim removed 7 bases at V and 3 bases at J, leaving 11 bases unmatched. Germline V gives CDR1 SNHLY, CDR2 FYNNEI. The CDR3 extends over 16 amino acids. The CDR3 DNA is TGTGCCAGCACCGGACAGGGGCGGGCAGAGACAGATACGCAGTATTTT. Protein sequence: CASTGQGRAETDTQYF.

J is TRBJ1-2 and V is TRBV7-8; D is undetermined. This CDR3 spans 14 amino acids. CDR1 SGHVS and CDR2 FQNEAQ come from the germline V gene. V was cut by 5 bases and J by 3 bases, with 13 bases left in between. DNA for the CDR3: TGTGCCAGCAGCCCAGGCAACGAATACTATGGCTACACCTTC. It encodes CASSPGNEYYGYTF.

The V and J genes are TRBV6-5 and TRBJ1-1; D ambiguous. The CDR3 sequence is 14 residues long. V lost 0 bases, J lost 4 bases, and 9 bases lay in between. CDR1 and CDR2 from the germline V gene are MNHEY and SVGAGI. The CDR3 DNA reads TGTGCCAGCAGTTACTCGCGGGTGGTCACTGAAGCTTTCTTT. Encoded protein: CASSYSRVVTEAFF.

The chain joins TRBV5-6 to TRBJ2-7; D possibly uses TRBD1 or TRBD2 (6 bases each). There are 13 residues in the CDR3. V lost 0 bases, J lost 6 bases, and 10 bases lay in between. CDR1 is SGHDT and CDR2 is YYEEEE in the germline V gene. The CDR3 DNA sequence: TGTGCCAGCAGCTTGGTAGAGGGGGGCGAGCAGTACTTC. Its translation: CASSLVEGGEQYF.

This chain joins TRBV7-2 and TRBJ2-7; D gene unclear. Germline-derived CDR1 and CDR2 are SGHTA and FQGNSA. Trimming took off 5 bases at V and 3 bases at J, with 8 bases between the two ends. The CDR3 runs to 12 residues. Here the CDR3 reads CASSIDLYEQYF. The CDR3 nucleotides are TGTGCCAGCAGCATAGACCTCTACGAGCAGTACTTC.

The CDR3 DNA reads as TGTGCCAGCAGCTTGGGACAGGGGGCCACTGAAGCTTTCTTT. Residues: CASSLGQGATEAFF. The chain carries TRBV5-6 and TRBJ1-1; 10 nucleotides agree with TRBD1. Germline-derived CDR1 and CDR2 are SGHDT and YYEEEE. Unmatched junction bases numbered 0, after V lost 0 bases and J lost 4 bases. The CDR3 consists of 14 residues.

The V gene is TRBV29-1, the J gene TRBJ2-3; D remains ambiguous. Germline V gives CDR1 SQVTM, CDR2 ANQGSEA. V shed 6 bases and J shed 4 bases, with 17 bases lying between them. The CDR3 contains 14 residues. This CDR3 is CSVTIPGLPDTQYF. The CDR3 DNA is TGCAGCGTAACCATCCCAGGTCTACCAGATACGCAGTATTTT.

The CDR3 nucleotides read TGTGCCAGCTCACGCGGGACAGGGAATGAAAAACTGTTTTTT. Translation gives CASSRGTGNEKLFF. The rearrangement joins TRBV18 to TRBJ1-4, with 9 bases identical to TRBD1. The V gene's germline CDR1 is KGHSH and CDR2 LQKENI. J gave up 5 bases and V 4 bases, and 2 bases lay outside the gene matches. The CDR3 is 14 residues long.

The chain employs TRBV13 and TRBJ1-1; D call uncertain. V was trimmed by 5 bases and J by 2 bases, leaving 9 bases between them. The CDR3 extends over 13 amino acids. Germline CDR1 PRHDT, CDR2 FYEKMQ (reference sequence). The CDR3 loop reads CASSPPGNTEAFF. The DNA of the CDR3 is TGTGCCAGCAGCCCCCCAGGAAACACTGAAGCTTTCTTT.

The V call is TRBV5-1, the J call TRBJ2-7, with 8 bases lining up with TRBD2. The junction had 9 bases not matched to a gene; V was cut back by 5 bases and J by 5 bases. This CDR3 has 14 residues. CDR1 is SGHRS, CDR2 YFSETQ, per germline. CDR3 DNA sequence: TGCGCCAGCAGTCGAGCGGGAGTTCGGGACGAGCAGTACTTC. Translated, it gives CASSRAGVRDEQYF.

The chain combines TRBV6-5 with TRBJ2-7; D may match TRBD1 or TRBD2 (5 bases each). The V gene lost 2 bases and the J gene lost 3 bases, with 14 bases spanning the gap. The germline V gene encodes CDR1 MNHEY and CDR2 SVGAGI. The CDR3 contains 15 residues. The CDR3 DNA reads TGTGCCAGCAGTTACCGGGACGGACGAGTCTACGAGCAGTACTTC. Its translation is CASSYRDGRVYEQYF.

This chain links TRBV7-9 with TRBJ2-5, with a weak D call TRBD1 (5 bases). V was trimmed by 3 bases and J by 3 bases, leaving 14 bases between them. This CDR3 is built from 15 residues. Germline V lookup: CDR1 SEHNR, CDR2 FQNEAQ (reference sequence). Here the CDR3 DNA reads TGTGCCAGCAGCTTCCCCCAGGGTAGAAAAGAGACCCAGTACTTC. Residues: CASSFPQGRKETQYF.

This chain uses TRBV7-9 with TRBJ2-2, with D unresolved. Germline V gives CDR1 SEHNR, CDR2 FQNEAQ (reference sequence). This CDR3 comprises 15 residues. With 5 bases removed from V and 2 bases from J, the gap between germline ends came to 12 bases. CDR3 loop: CASSQGGINTGELFF. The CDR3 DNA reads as TGTGCCAGCAGCCAAGGTGGGATAAACACCGGGGAGCTGTTTTTT.

CDR3 loop: CASTWALGQGSPYEQYF. The CDR3 DNA sequence: TGTGCCAGCACCTGGGCTCTCGGACAGGGAAGCCCCTACGAGCAGTACTTC. The rearrangement joins TRBV28 to TRBJ2-7, with 8 positions matching TRBD1. Germline lookup yields CDR1 MDHEN and CDR2 SYDVKM. V shed 7 bases, J shed 2 bases, and the junction held 16 bases outside the gene matches. This CDR3 region has 17 residues.

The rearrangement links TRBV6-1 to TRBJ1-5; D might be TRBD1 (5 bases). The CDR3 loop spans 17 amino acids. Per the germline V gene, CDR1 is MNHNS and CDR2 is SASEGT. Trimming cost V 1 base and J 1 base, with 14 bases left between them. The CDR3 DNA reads TGTGCCAGCAGTGAAGAGACGTGGGGACCGAGCAATCAGCCCCAGCATTTT. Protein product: CASSEETWGPSNQPQHF.

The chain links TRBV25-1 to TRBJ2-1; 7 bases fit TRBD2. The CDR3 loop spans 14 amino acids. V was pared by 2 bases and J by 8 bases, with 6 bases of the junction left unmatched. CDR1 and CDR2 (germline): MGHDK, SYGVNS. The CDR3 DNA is TGTGCCAGCAGTGAAGGTACTAGCGTGTATGAGCAGTTCTTC. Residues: CASSEGTSVYEQFF.

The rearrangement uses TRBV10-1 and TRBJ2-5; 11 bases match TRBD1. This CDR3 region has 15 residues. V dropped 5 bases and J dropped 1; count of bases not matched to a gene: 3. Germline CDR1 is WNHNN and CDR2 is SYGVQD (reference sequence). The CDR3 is CASSIGTGGQETQYF. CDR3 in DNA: TGCGCCAGCAGTATCGGGACAGGGGGCCAAGAGACCCAGTACTTC.

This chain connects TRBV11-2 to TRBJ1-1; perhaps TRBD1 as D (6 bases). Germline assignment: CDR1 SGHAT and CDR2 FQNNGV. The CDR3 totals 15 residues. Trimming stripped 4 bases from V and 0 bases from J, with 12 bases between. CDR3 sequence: CASSSSGTMNTEAFF. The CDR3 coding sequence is TGTGCCAGCAGCTCGTCCGGGACAATGAACACTGAAGCTTTCTTT. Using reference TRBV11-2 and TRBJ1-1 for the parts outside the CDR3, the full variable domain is EAGVAQSPRYKIIEKRQSVAFWCNPISGHATLYWYQQILGQGPKLLIQFQNNGVVDDSQLPKDRFSAERLKGVDSTLKIQPAKLEDSAVYLCASSSSGTMNTEAFFGQGTRLTVV.

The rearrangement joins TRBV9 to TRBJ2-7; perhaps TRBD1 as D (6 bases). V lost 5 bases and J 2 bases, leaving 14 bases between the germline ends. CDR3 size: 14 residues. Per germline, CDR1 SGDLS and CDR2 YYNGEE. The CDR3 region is CASSATGSTYEQYF. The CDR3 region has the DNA TGTGCCAGCAGTGCAACAGGGTCGACCTACGAGCAGTACTTC.

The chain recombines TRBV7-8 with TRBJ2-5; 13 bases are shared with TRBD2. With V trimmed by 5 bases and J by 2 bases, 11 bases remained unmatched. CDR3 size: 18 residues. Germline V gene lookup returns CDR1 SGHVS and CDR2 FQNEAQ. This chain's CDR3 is CASSPGLAGASIQETQYF. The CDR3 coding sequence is TGTGCCAGCAGCCCCGGACTAGCGGGAGCTTCGATACAAGAGACCCAGTACTTC.

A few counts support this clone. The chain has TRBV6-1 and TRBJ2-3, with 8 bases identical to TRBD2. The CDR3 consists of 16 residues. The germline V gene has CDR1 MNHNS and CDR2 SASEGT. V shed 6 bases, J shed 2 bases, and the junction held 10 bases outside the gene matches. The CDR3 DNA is TGTGCCAGCAGCGAAACCTCGGGAGGGTACACAGATACGCAGTATTTT. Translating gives CASSETSGGYTDTQYF.